Listed below are T cell receptor beta chains from one sample, sequenced in a study of shared clonotypes between healthy human individuals. Generated by immunoSEQ multiplex PCR, the TCRdb table keeps only in-frame clones and is missing some. The sample lists over a million clones, roughly 96% occurring once. Sequenced material: naive CD4+ T cells sorted from blood. The receptors shown here come from a man aged 25 to 40 in good health. Each CDR3 is given with its conserved first and last residue. A D gene is named only where the DNA matches it firmly. Some rows mark clone size as missing; the rest say once, few, many or name a class of expanded clone.

D gene	clone size	V gene	J gene	CDR3 protein	CDR3 DNA
.	.	TRBV7-9	TRBJ2-3	CASSRRQGSDTQYF	TGTGCCAGCAGCCGCCGCCAGGGGTCAGATACGCAGTATTTT
.	.	TRBV28	TRBJ2-3	CASRTDSTDTQYF	TGTGCCAGCAGAACGGACAGTACAGATACGCAGTATTTT
TRBD2	.	TRBV7-2	TRBJ2-7	CASSVSPGTSGRAAYEQYF	TGTGCCAGCAGCGTCAGTCCCGGGACTAGCGGGAGGGCAGCCTACGAGCAGTACTTC
.	.	TRBV21-1	TRBJ2-7	CASTLKVSPFLKWGSYEQYF	TGTGCCAGTACCCTCAAGGTTTCCCCTTTCTTGAAATGGGGATCTTACGAGCAGTACTTC
TRBD1	.	TRBV4-1	TRBJ2-1	CASSQGAGGYGYNEQFF	TGCGCCAGCAGCCAAGGAGCAGGGGGCTATGGTTACAATGAGCAGTTCTTC
TRBD2	.	TRBV6-4	TRBJ2-5	CASSGLARQETQYF	TGTGCCAGCAGCGGACTAGCGCGTCAAGAGACCCAGTACTTC
TRBD1	.	TRBV7-2	TRBJ2-2	CASSRDRANTGELFF	TGTGCCAGCAGCCGGGACAGAGCGAACACCGGGGAGCTGTTTTTT
TRBD1	once	TRBV5-6	TRBJ1-1	CASSSKDRASTEAFF	TGTGCCAGCAGCTCGAAGGACAGGGCCAGCACTGAAGCTTTCTTT
.	.	TRBV6-5	TRBJ2-1	CASRRDSVLRNEQFF	TGTGCCAGCAGGCGGGACTCCGTGTTAAGGAATGAGCAGTTCTTC
.	.	TRBV6-1	TRBJ1-1	CASSEAFF	TGTGCCAGCAGCGAAGCTTTCTTT
.	.	TRBV5-8	TRBJ2-5	CASSLDAQGRETQYF	TGTGCCAGCAGCTTGGACGCACAGGGTCGGGAGACCCAGTACTTC
TRBD2	.	TRBV7-2	TRBJ2-5	CASSPRRGGIPSETQYF	TGTGCCAGCAGCCCTCGACGGGGGGGTATACCATCAGAGACCCAGTACTTC
TRBD1	.	TRBV4-3	TRBJ1-2	CASSASVQGQYGYTF	TGCGCCAGCAGCGCCAGCGTACAGGGGCAATATGGCTACACCTTC
.	.	TRBV19	TRBJ2-7	CASSPQSSYEQYF	TGTGCCAGTAGTCCCCAGAGCTCCTACGAGCAGTACTTC
TRBD2	.	TRBV25-1	TRBJ2-3	CASSLAGAPTDTQYF	TGTGCCAGCAGTCTAGCGGGTGCTCCCACGGATACGCAGTATTTT
.	.	TRBV7-2	TRBJ2-3	CASSLAPGTDTQYF	TGTGCCAGCAGCTTAGCACCGGGAACAGATACGCAGTATTTT
.	.	TRBV28	TRBJ2-5	CASSLLEISFQETQYF	TGTGCCAGCAGTTTATTGGAGATTTCTTTCCAAGAGACCCAGTACTTC
TRBD1	.	TRBV5-4	TRBJ2-1	CASSYGTGRLNEQFF	TGTGCCAGCAGTTATGGGACAGGGAGGTTGAATGAGCAGTTCTTC
.	.	TRBV21-1	TRBJ2-6	CASTPRRVTTGANVLTF	TGTGCCAGCACTCCACGACGGGTTACAACTGGGGCCAACGTCCTGACTTTC
.	.	TRBV9	TRBJ1-1	CASSVGQMNTEAFF	TGTGCCAGCAGCGTAGGCCAGATGAACACTGAAGCTTTCTTT
TRBD2	.	TRBV4-1	TRBJ2-1	CASSQGLAGVENEQFF	TGCGCCAGCAGCCAAGGTCTAGCGGGAGTTGAGAATGAGCAGTTCTTC
TRBD1	.	TRBV27	TRBJ1-5	CASSPLHRTGPINSNQPQHF	TGTGCCAGCAGTCCCCTACACAGGACAGGGCCTATCAATAGCAATCAGCCCCAGCATTTT
TRBD1	.	TRBV28	TRBJ1-5	CASSLFGTGVSNQPQHF	TGTGCCAGCAGTTTATTTGGGACAGGGGTAAGCAATCAGCCCCAGCATTTT
TRBD2	.	TRBV4-3	TRBJ2-7	CASSQGGPGTKAGVDYEQYF	TGCGCCAGCAGCCAAGGGGGCCCCGGCACAAAAGCGGGAGTCGACTACGAGCAGTACTTC
.	.	TRBV28	TRBJ1-5	CASSPLAGVRSNQPQHF	TGTGCCAGCAGCCCCCTTGCGGGGGTCCGTAGCAATCAGCCCCAGCATTTT
.	.	TRBV5-6	TRBJ2-3	CASSLSASGGDTQYF	TGTGCCAGCAGCTTGTCCGCCTCCGGGGGAGATACGCAGTATTTT
.	.	TRBV19	TRBJ1-3	CASSWAPGNTIYF	TGTGCCAGTAGTTGGGCTCCGGGAAACACCATATATTTT
.	.	TRBV7-9	TRBJ2-1	CASSRDYDEQFF	TGTGCCAGCAGCCGTGATTATGATGAGCAGTTCTTC
.	.	TRBV5-5	TRBJ1-1	CASSLVGIKMNTEAFF	TGTGCCAGCAGCTTGGTGGGGATTAAGATGAACACTGAAGCTTTCTTT
.	.	TRBV19	TRBJ2-1	CASSTLADSSYNEQFF	TGTGCCAGTAGTACGCTAGCGGACAGCTCCTACAATGAGCAGTTCTTC
.	.	TRBV18	TRBJ2-6	CASSPFTLNVLTF	TGTGCCAGCTCACCATTCACCCTAAACGTCCTGACTTTC
.	.	TRBV5-4	TRBJ2-2	CASSRPTGELFF	TGTGCCAGCAGCCGTCCCACCGGGGAGCTGTTTTTT
.	.	TRBV18	TRBJ1-5	CASSPYRAQPQHF	TGTGCCAGCTCACCATACAGGGCTCAGCCCCAGCATTTT
TRBD2	.	TRBV11-2	TRBJ2-1	CASLGTSAYNEQFF	TGTGCCAGCCTCGGGACTAGCGCATACAATGAGCAGTTCTTC
.	.	TRBV28	TRBJ1-5	CASSFVINQPQHF	TGTGCCAGCAGTTTCGTAATCAATCAGCCCCAGCATTTT
.	.	TRBV27	TRBJ2-7	CASSPMTHSYEQYF	TGTGCCAGCAGTCCCATGACACACTCCTACGAGCAGTACTTC
.	.	TRBV19	TRBJ2-3	CASNQRISTDTQYF	TGTGCCAGTAACCAGCGCATTAGCACAGATACGCAGTATTTT
.	.	TRBV6-1	TRBJ2-7	CASSPLTGNLYEQYF	TGTGCCAGCAGTCCGCTAACAGGGAACCTCTACGAGCAGTACTTC
.	.	TRBV5-4	TRBJ2-3	CASSTEGTRADTQYF	TGTGCCAGCAGCACCGAAGGGACGAGAGCGGATACGCAGTATTTT
TRBD2	.	TRBV30	TRBJ2-1	CAWSPSRTSTYNEQFF	TGTGCCTGGAGTCCCTCAAGGACTAGTACCTACAATGAGCAGTTCTTC
TRBD2	.	TRBV9	TRBJ2-1	CASSDGTTNEQFF	TGTGCCAGCAGCGACGGGACTACCAATGAGCAGTTCTTC
TRBD1	.	TRBV7-2	TRBJ2-3	CASSKPGQSTDTQYF	TGTGCCAGCAGCAAGCCGGGACAGAGCACAGATACGCAGTATTTT
TRBD2	once	TRBV2	TRBJ2-3	CATVLAGAGADTQYF	TGTGCCACCGTTTTAGCGGGAGCCGGAGCAGATACGCAGTATTTT
.	once	TRBV5-4	TRBJ2-3	CASSPRLGDTQYF	TGTGCCAGCAGCCCAAGGCTGGGAGATACGCAGTATTTT
.	.	TRBV5-4	TRBJ2-2	CASSFREKNTGELFF	TGTGCCAGCAGCTTCCGGGAAAAGAACACCGGGGAGCTGTTTTTT